This T cell receptor beta chain appears in the sequencing data of a study of blood T cell repertoires in COVID-19. Trimming cost V 1 base and J 6 bases, with 6 bases left between them. The CDR3 spans 13 residues. Germline V gene sequence: CDR1 MGHRA, CDR2 YSYEKL. The data were produced by immunoSEQ multiplex PCR, yet TCRdb's version contains in-frame clones alone and is incomplete. There are roughly 70,000 clones in the sample; roughly 91% occur only once, and roughly 0.47% lies in the top ten. The chain links TRBV4-1 to TRBJ2-2; no reliable D call. The TCR was taken from a man aged 50 or older with COVID-19, enrolled during active disease. The sequencing sample was made of peripheral blood. CDR3 coding DNA: TGCGCCAGCAGCCAAGTACTGGCCGGGGAGCTGTTTTTT. This gives the protein CASSQVLAGELFF.